A single sample is the source of the 32 T cell receptor beta chains below, sequenced in a study of T-cell reconstitution after alpha-beta-depleted transplantation in children. The authors prepared the TCRbeta library with unique molecular identifiers. TCRdb itself ran the PCR reads through MiXCR, one entry per CDR3 protein. The sample holds under 140,000 distinct CDR3 sequences, 10% seen once. The specimen comprised PBMCs from the stem cell graft donor, sampled from the stem cell graft. The source is a human donor who donated a stem cell graft to a child with acute lymphoblastic leukemia.

This clonotype showed up many times. This chain uses TRBV5-6 with TRBJ2-5; TRBD2 might be the D (5 bases). Trimming removed 0 bases at V and 2 bases at J, with 8 bases between. This CDR3 contains 14 residues. Germline V lookup: CDR1 SGHDT, CDR2 YYEEEE. The CDR3 spells CASSLDGGQETQYF. In DNA form, the CDR3 reads TGTGCCAGCAGCTTGGACGGCGGGCAAGAGACCCAGTACTTC.

This clonotype was counted ten times or more. This chain links TRBV12-3 or TRBV12-4 with TRBJ2-6, with 8 bases that match TRBD1. Trimming took 5 bases from V and 1 from J; bases not matched to a gene: 13. The length of the CDR3 is 19 residues. CDR3 nucleotides: TGTGCCAGCAGTAACCCCCTAGGACAGGGCGGATCTGGGGCCAACGTCCTGACTTTC. It is translated as CASSNPLGQGGSGANVLTF.

The sample holds many counts of this clonotype. The chain couples TRBV7-8 to TRBJ2-1; no reliable D call. The CDR3 contains 12 residues. Trimming stripped 5 bases from V and 7 bases from J, with 9 bases between. CDR1 SGHVS and CDR2 FQNEAQ come from the germline V gene. DNA for the CDR3: TGTGCCAGCAGCCCCGTCGAGAATGAGCAGTTCTTC. It codes for CASSPVENEQFF. Using reference TRBV7-8 and TRBJ2-1 for the parts outside the CDR3, the full variable domain is GAGVSQSPRYKVAKRGQDVALRCDPISGHVSLFWYQQALGQGPEFLTYFQNEAQLDKSGLPSDRFFAERPEGSVSTLKIQRTQQEDSAVYLCASSPVENEQFFGPGTRLTVL.

There are many counts of this clonotype. This chain uses TRBV7-9 with TRBJ2-4; the D gene is possibly TRBD2 (5 bases). This CDR3 has 14 amino acids. The ends were cut back, 5 bases at V and 5 bases at J, with 13 bases in the middle. From germline, CDR1 is SEHNR and CDR2 FQNEAQ (reference sequence). The CDR3 loop reads CASSQDLAENIQYF. DNA for the CDR3: TGTGCCAGCAGCCAGGACTTGGCGGAAAACATTCAGTACTTC.

This clonotype was seen a few times. J is TRBJ1-4 and V is TRBV29-1; 8 nucleotides match TRBD1. Germline V CDR1 and CDR2: SQVTM, ANQGSEA. V trimming: 5 bases; J trimming: 0 bases; junction bases outside the gene matches: 8. This CDR3 spans 16 amino acids. The CDR3 DNA reads as TGCAGCGTTCTGACAGGGGCCATTGCAACTAATGAAAAACTGTTTTTT. It is translated as CSVLTGAIATNEKLFF. The whole variable domain, remainder taken from reference TRBV29-1 and TRBJ1-4, is SAVISQKPSRDICQRGTSLTIQCQVDSQVTMMFWYRQQPGQSLTLIATANQGSEATYESGFVIDKFPISRPNLTFSTLTVSNMSPEDSSIYLCSVLTGAIATNEKLFFGSGTQLSVL.

This clonotype was seen ten or more times. The CDR3 sequence: CASSENPSGFLQGSGANVLTF. Here the CDR3 DNA reads TGTGCCAGCAGTGAAAACCCCTCCGGGTTTTTGCAAGGGTCTGGGGCCAACGTCCTGACTTTC. The V call is TRBV6-1, the J call TRBJ2-6; D unresolved. This CDR3 comprises 21 residues. The V gene lost 2 bases and the J gene lost 1 base, with 24 bases spanning the gap. CDR1 is MNHNS, CDR2 SASEGT, per germline.

J is TRBJ1-1 and V is TRBV4-3; 7 bases line up with TRBD1. After removal of 1 base from V and 3 bases from J, the junction contained 5 bases not matched to a gene. Per germline, CDR1 LGHNA and CDR2 YSLEER. The CDR3 extends over 15 amino acids. The CDR3 is CASSQAAGGDTEAFF. CDR3 sequence (DNA): TGCGCCAGCAGCCAAGCGGCAGGGGGGGACACTGAAGCTTTCTTT.

This clonotype was detected ten times or more. The CDR3 bases are TGCGCCAGCAGCCTTGACAGGGCCGTGACAGCTTTCTTT. Translation gives CASSLDRAVTAFF. J is TRBJ1-1 and V is TRBV5-1; 7 bases agree with TRBD1. V lost 4 bases to trimming and J lost 10 bases; unmatched junction nucleotides: 10. The germline V gene has CDR1 SGHRS and CDR2 YFSETQ. This CDR3 spans 13 amino acids. Supplemented by reference TRBV5-1 and TRBJ1-1, the full variable domain reads KAGVTQTPRYLIKTRGQQVTLSCSPISGHRSVSWYQQTPGQGLQFLFEYFSETQRNKGNFPGRFSGRQFSNSRSEMNVSTLELGDSALYLCASSLDRAVTAFFGQGTRLTVV.

This clonotype was seen ten or more times. The chain joins TRBV15 to TRBJ2-2, with 12 bases fitting TRBD1. The CDR3 has 16 amino acids. V lost 4 bases, J lost 5 bases, and 5 bases stayed unmatched. The germline V gene has CDR1 LNHNV and CDR2 YYDKDF (reference sequence). In nucleotides, the CDR3 is TGTGCCACCAGCAAAGGGACAGGGGGCAAAACCGGGGAGCTGTTTTTT. It encodes CATSKGTGGKTGELFF.

This clonotype was counted ten times or more. J is TRBJ2-2 and V is TRBV15; D may match TRBD1 or TRBD2 (5 bases each). CDR1 is LNHNV, CDR2 YYDKDF, per germline (reference sequence). The CDR3 length is 16 residues. Trimming left V 5 bases short and J 7 bases short, with 20 bases between. The CDR3 reads CATSDGTPNRIGELFF. The CDR3 bases are TGTGCCACCAGCGACGGGACCCCCAATCGGATCGGGGAGCTGTTTTTT. Complete variable domain (other parts from reference TRBV15 and TRBJ2-2): DAMVIQNPRYQVTQFGKPVTLSCSQTLNHNVMYWYQQKSSQAPKLLFHYYDKDFNNEADTPDNFQSRRPNTSFCFLDIRSPGLGDTAMYLCATSDGTPNRIGELFFGEGSRLTVL.

This clonotype occurred many times. The chain has TRBV29-1 and TRBJ2-3; tentatively, D is TRBD2 (5 bases). Trimming took off 6 bases at V and 4 bases at J, with 11 bases between the two ends. The CDR3 consists of 12 residues. The germline CDR1 and CDR2 sequences are SQVTM and ANQGSEA. The DNA of the CDR3 is TGCAGCGTCCCCCGGACTCCAGATACGCAGTATTTT. The encoded protein is CSVPRTPDTQYF.

This clonotype was seen ten or more times. Written as DNA, the CDR3 is TGTGCCAGCAGCTCCTCCAGGGGGTATCTCTCCTACGAGCAGTACTTC. This codes for CASSSSRGYLSYEQYF. V is TRBV5-6 and J is TRBJ2-7; 7 bases line up with TRBD1. Germline V CDR1 and CDR2: SGHDT, YYEEEE. This CDR3 has 16 amino acids. V was clipped by 3 bases and J by 0 bases; unmatched bases: 9.

The sample holds many counts of this clonotype. V gene TRBV7-8 combines with J gene TRBJ2-3; weak D call: TRBD2 (6 bases). The CDR3 is 15 amino acids. The germline CDR1 and CDR2 sequences are SGHVS and FQNEAQ. The V gene lost 5 bases and the J gene lost 1 base, with 13 bases spanning the gap. The CDR3 region has the DNA TGTGCCAGCAGCCCCGGGACTCCTCGCACAGATACGCAGTATTTT. Protein: CASSPGTPRTDTQYF.

This clonotype was recorded at least ten times. The J gene is TRBJ2-7, the V gene TRBV10-3; D perhaps matches TRBD1 (5 bases). This CDR3 has 15 amino acids. The V gene's germline CDR1 is ENHRY and CDR2 SYGVKD. The V end was cut by 0 bases, the J end by 1 base, with 10 bases between. DNA of the CDR3: TGTGCCATCAGTGAGTCCCCCGACAGATCCTACGAGCAGTACTTC. Amino acid sequence: CAISESPDRSYEQYF.

In its sample, this clonotype was seen many times. The chain carries TRBV28 and TRBJ2-3, with TRBD1 identical over 9 bases. Germline lookup yields CDR1 MDHEN and CDR2 SYDVKM. The trim removed 6 bases at V and 4 bases at J, leaving 11 bases unmatched. The CDR3 runs 16 residues. CDR3 nucleotide sequence: TGTGCCAGCAGGCCGCGGGACAGGGTGTGGGCAGATACGCAGTATTTT. Translation gives CASRPRDRVWADTQYF.

This clonotype has a count of ten or more. Written as DNA, the CDR3 is TGTGCCAGCAGCCTCCTTGTGGAGGGCTACACCTTC. It codes for CASSLLVEGYTF. This chain links TRBV7-8 with TRBJ1-2; D not certain. V was shortened by 5 bases and J by 8 bases, with 12 bases between the two germline ends. Germline CDR1 SGHVS, CDR2 FQNEAQ. The CDR3 contains 12 residues. Using reference TRBV7-8 and TRBJ1-2 for the parts outside the CDR3, the full variable domain is GAGVSQSPRYKVAKRGQDVALRCDPISGHVSLFWYQQALGQGPEFLTYFQNEAQLDKSGLPSDRFFAERPEGSVSTLKIQRTQQEDSAVYLCASSLLVEGYTFGSGTRLTVV.

This clonotype occurred many times. The chain couples TRBV9 to TRBJ2-2; 10 nucleotides match TRBD2. The junction had 3 bases not matched to a gene; V was cut back by 2 bases and J by 2 bases. The CDR3 has 16 amino acids. Germline CDR1 and CDR2: SGDLS and YYNGEE. The CDR3 DNA follows: TGTGCCAGCAGCGTCATAGCGGGGGGAAACACCGGGGAGCTGTTTTTT. Its protein is CASSVIAGGNTGELFF. The whole variable domain, remainder taken from reference TRBV9 and TRBJ2-2, is DSGVTQTPKHLITATGQRVTLRCSPRSGDLSVYWYQQSLDQGLQFLIQYYNGEERAKGNILERFSAQQFPDLHSELNLSSLELGDSALYFCASSVIAGGNTGELFFGEGSRLTVL.

The rearrangement joins TRBV4-2 to TRBJ1-5; 9 nucleotides line up with TRBD1. The CDR3 spans 15 residues. The germline gives CDR1 LGHNA, CDR2 YNFKEQ. Trimming at V came to 4 bases and at J to 3 bases, leaving 4 bases not matched to a gene. CDR3 nucleotide sequence: TGTGCCAGCAGCCCTGGGACAGGGCCCAATCAGCCCCAGCATTTT. Translation gives CASSPGTGPNQPQHF.

This clonotype was recorded at least ten times. The chain is built from TRBV6-2 or TRBV6-3 and TRBJ2-2; D ambiguous. Trimming took off 2 bases at V and 0 bases at J, with 7 bases between the two ends. The CDR3 contains 15 residues. Per the germline V gene, CDR1 is MNHEY and CDR2 is SVGEGT. Here the CDR3 reads CASSYRSPNTGELFF. The CDR3 bases are TGTGCCAGCAGTTACCGGAGCCCGAACACCGGGGAGCTGTTTTTT.

CDR3 protein: CASSLAIVGNEQFF. Written as DNA, the CDR3 is TGTGCCAGCAGCTTAGCGATCGTAGGGAATGAGCAGTTCTTC. The chain links TRBV7-6 to TRBJ2-1; D is uncertain. The CDR3 is 14 amino acids. Trimming cost V 0 bases and J 7 bases, with 10 bases left between them. Looked up from germline, CDR1 is SGHVS and CDR2 is FNYEAQ.

This clonotype was detected ten times or more. The CDR3 coding sequence is TGTGCCAGCAGTTTCCCGACAGGTTTCGGCTATGGCTACACCTTC. This gives the protein CASSFPTGFGYGYTF. J is TRBJ1-2 and V is TRBV12-3 or TRBV12-4; weak D call: TRBD1 (6 bases). The V gene lost 3 bases and the J gene lost 4 bases, with 15 bases spanning the gap. This CDR3 has 15 amino acids.

This clonotype has a count of ten or more. V usage is TRBV6-5 and J usage is TRBJ2-3; D gene uncertain. V lost 4 bases, J lost 1 base, and 3 bases lay in between. The germline CDR1 and CDR2 sequences are MNHEY and SVGAGI. The CDR3 runs to 12 residues. CDR3 sequence: CASSFGTDTQYF. In nucleotides, the CDR3 is TGTGCCAGCAGTTTCGGCACAGATACGCAGTATTTT.

This chain's CDR3 is CASSPQGLDRGEQYF. The CDR3 DNA reads as TGTGCCAGCTCACCACAGGGACTGGATAGGGGTGAGCAGTACTTC. The chain recombines TRBV18 with TRBJ2-7, with a tentative D call TRBD2 (6 bases). Germline V gene sequence: CDR1 KGHSH, CDR2 LQKENI. The CDR3 consists of 15 residues. The V end lost 1 base, the J end lost 7 bases, and 17 bases lay between the germline ends.

This clonotype was recorded many times. The chain couples TRBV5-5 to TRBJ2-5, with D tentatively TRBD1 (6 bases). V was clipped by 0 bases and J by 2 bases, with 17 bases between them. Germline CDR1 SGHKS, CDR2 YYEKEE (reference sequence). The CDR3 contains 17 residues. CDR3 in amino acids: CASSLAEWGLSQETQYF. The CDR3 nucleotides read TGTGCCAGCAGCTTGGCGGAGTGGGGGCTGTCTCAAGAGACCCAGTACTTC.

This clonotype was recorded at least ten times. V gene TRBV4-2 combines with J gene TRBJ2-7; TRBD1 matches 11 bases. CDR3 size: 15 residues. V shed 2 bases, J shed 5 bases, and the junction held 5 bases outside the gene matches. Germline values: CDR1 LGHNA, CDR2 YNFKEQ. Here the CDR3 DNA reads TGTGCCAGCAGCCAATCCCGGACAGGGGGCGACGAGCAGTACTTC. This codes for CASSQSRTGGDEQYF.

This clonotype was detected many times. The chain employs TRBV14 and TRBJ2-3; D gene ambiguous. Trimming stripped 4 bases from V and 0 bases from J, with 11 bases between. The germline gives CDR1 SGHDN, CDR2 FVKESK. The CDR3 consists of 15 residues. The CDR3 here is CASSRATTSTDTQYF. The CDR3 nucleotides read TGTGCCAGCAGCCGGGCAACTACTAGCACAGATACGCAGTATTTT.

This chain's CDR3 is CASSRSGTSYEQYF. CDR3 in DNA: TGTGCCAGCAGTCGTAGCGGGACCTCCTACGAGCAGTACTTC. This chain joins TRBV6-1 and TRBJ2-7, with 8 bases matching TRBD2. V gave up 5 bases and J gave up 0 bases; unmatched junction bases: 3. This CDR3 has 14 amino acids. CDR1 MNHNS and CDR2 SASEGT come from the germline V gene.

This clonotype occurred many times. The genes are TRBV30 and TRBJ2-3; D remains unclear. The V end was cut by 0 bases, the J end by 2 bases, with 12 bases between. The V gene's germline CDR1 is GTSNPN and CDR2 SVGIG (reference sequence). CDR3 length: 15 residues. The CDR3 DNA sequence: TGTGCCTGGAGTGTTGGTAGTCTTAACACAGATACGCAGTATTTT. It encodes CAWSVGSLNTDTQYF.

This chain uses TRBV5-1 with TRBJ2-1, with D possibly matching TRBD2 (6 bases). In germline, CDR1 is SGHRS, CDR2 YFSETQ. The V gene lost 6 bases and the J gene lost 6 bases, with 16 bases spanning the gap. The CDR3 sequence is 14 residues long. DNA of the CDR3: TGCGCCAGCATGCCATCGGGAGTGAGCAATGAGCAGTTCTTC. It is translated as CASMPSGVSNEQFF.

Here the CDR3 DNA reads TGTGCCAGCAGCTTAGAGTTGGCTAGCGGAACGTACAATGAGCAGTTCTTC. Residues: CASSLELASGTYNEQFF. The chain uses TRBV7-6 and TRBJ2-1, with 7 bases identical to TRBD2. Looked up from germline, CDR1 is SGHVS and CDR2 is FNYEAQ. Unmatched junction bases numbered 10, after V lost 1 base and J lost 4 bases. This CDR3 has 17 residues.

At least ten counts were recorded for this clonotype. The rearrangement links TRBV20-1 to TRBJ2-1; D is possibly TRBD2 (5 bases). In germline, CDR1 is DFQATT, CDR2 SNEGSKA (reference sequence). The CDR3 is made up of 14 amino acids. Trimming left V 3 bases short and J 3 bases short, with 12 bases between. Written as DNA, the CDR3 is TGCAGTGCTAGGGCTAGCCGTTTCTACAATGAGCAGTTCTTC. Translated, it gives CSARASRFYNEQFF.

This clonotype was seen at least ten times. The V call is TRBV5-1, the J call TRBJ2-7; D possibly corresponds to TRBD1 (5 bases). The CDR3 runs to 15 residues. V was trimmed by 0 bases and J by 2 bases, leaving 12 bases between them. Germline CDR1 is SGHRS and CDR2 is YFSETQ. The CDR3 DNA reads TGCGCCAGCAGCTTGGGAACAGGAGCCCCCTACGAGCAGTACTTC. It codes for CASSLGTGAPYEQYF.